This record concerns one T cell receptor beta chain sequence. What it binds is unknown. The CDR3 spans 15 residues. The V end was cut by 8 bases, the J end by 1 base, with 15 bases between. Germline-derived CDR1 and CDR2 are ENHRY and SYGVKD. Assay used: immunoSEQ multiplex PCR; TCRdb lists only in-frame clones, some missing. This table holds about 79,000 clones, about 88% found once. The source of the sample is a study of OX40 agonist ivuxolimab in advanced cancers. Overall study: Ivuxolimab, an agonistic anti-OX40 (CD134) antibody, was given to patients. Antecedent anti-PD-1, anti-PD-L1 or anti-CTLA-4 therapy was permissible, with around 41% having received some. Cohort: approximately 79% men, mean age around 60, aged about 20 to 90.

General study findings and limits: By week 6 at 0.1 to 3.0 mg/kg, blood CD4+ and CD8+ T cells had expanded clonally.

The source is an adult with an advanced solid tumor such as melanoma, head and neck, liver or kidney cancer. This specimen consisted of CD4+ or CD8+ T cells sorted from blood, obtained in a trial of the OX40 agonist ivuxolimab. V gene TRBV10-3 combines with J gene TRBJ1-5; D may be TRBD1 (5 bases). The CDR3 region has the DNA TGTGCCATCTCTGGCTCCGGGGACAGCAATCAGCCCCAGCATTTT. Its protein product is CAISGSGDSNQPQHF.